This T cell receptor (beta chain) was recorded in a study of CD8+ T cells in alopecia areata. Germline V gene sequence: CDR1 LNHNV, CDR2 YYDKDF (reference sequence). The CDR3 is made up of 14 amino acids. The germline V and J ends were trimmed by 5 bases and 5 bases, with 14 bases remaining between them. Extracted RNA was reverse transcribed into cDNA, the sequencing template. Generated by immunoSEQ multiplex PCR, the TCRdb table keeps only in-frame clones and is missing some. The table has more than 200,000 clones, approximately 72% seen once. Described treatment: oral pan-JAK inhibitor, 5-10 mg twice daily. Collected material from alopecia areata patients comprised lesional scalp punch biopsies and peripheral blood. General observations from the study: Having just one nonresponder leaves the connection between baseline CD8+ expansion and response unresolved. Tofacitinib did not eliminate many expanded lesional clones from scalp or blood. Scalp clonality and expanded CD8+ clones among the top 100 showed significant decreases with tofacitinib.

Remarks on this clone: Antigen: not known.

The rearrangement uses TRBV15 and TRBJ2-3; unclear D gene. The TCR sequence derives from a human donor with alopecia areata. The sample in question was CD4+ T cells sorted from blood, obtained around week 44, from a patient treated with tofacitinib. CDR3 amino acids: CATSLLVGEDTQYF. The CDR3 bases are TGTGCCACCAGCCTCCTTGTTGGCGAAGATACGCAGTATTTT. Together with reference TRBV15 and TRBJ2-3, the CDR3 gives the full variable domain: DAMVIQNPRYQVTQFGKPVTLSCSQTLNHNVMYWYQQKSSQAPKLLFHYYDKDFNNEADTPDNFQSRRPNTSFCFLDIRSPGLGDTAMYLCATSLLVGEDTQYFGPGTRLTVL.